The clone carrying this TCR beta chain was observed at least ten times. The CDR3 consists of 16 residues. J lost 0 bases, V lost 2 bases, and 8 bases had no gene match. Germline V CDR1 and CDR2: SGHRS, YFSETQ. These data belong to a study of T-cell reconstitution after alpha-beta-depleted transplantation in children. The authors prepared the TCRbeta library with unique molecular identifiers. A single record per CDR3 protein comes from TCRdb applying MiXCR to the PCR reads. The repertoire holds 200,000 to 250,000 distinct CDR3 sequences, with 8% to 10% as singletons. This receptor was obtained from a human donor who donated a stem cell graft to a child with acute lymphoblastic leukemia. The sample consisted of PBMCs from the stem cell graft donor, taken from the stem cell graft. The chain couples TRBV5-1 to TRBJ2-7, with 7 bases identical to TRBD1. CDR3 DNA sequence: TGCGCCAGCAGCTTTTCTAGGGACAGTAGCTCCTACGAGCAGTACTTC. Translating it yields CASSFSRDSSSYEQYF.